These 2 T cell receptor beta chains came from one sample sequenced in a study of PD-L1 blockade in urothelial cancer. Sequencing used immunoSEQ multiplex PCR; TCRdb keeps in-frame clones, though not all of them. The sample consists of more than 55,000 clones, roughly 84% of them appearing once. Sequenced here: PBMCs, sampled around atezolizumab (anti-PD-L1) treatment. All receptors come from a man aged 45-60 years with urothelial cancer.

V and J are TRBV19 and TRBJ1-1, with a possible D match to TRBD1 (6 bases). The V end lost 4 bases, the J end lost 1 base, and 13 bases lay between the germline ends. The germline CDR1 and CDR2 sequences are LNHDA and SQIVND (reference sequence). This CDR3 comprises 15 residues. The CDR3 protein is CASSTWGRGNTEAFF. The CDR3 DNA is TGTGCCAGTAGTACGTGGGGCAGGGGGAACACTGAAGCTTTCTTT.

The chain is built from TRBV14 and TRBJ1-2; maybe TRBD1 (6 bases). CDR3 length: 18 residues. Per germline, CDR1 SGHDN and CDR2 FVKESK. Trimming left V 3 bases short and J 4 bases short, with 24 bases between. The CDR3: CASSQSVVQGTRIYGYTF. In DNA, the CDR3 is TGTGCCAGCAGCCAGTCTGTGGTGCAGGGGACACGCATCTATGGCTACACCTTC.